This entry concerns a single T cell receptor beta chain. Its antigen is still unknown. Base quality data are lacking; no much larger clone is found one base away. This sample stems from a study of shared T cell receptors in the human thymus (dated by TCRdb to the early 2020s). A note on the overall study: The study examined how self-reactive, shared T-cell receptor alpha chains are generated in the human thymus.

Cut back by 3 bases and 8 bases, the V and J ends lie 7 bases apart. CDR1 MNHNS and CDR2 SASEGT were looked up in the germline V gene. The cysteine opens and the phenylalanine closes a CDR3 of 11 amino acids. The only DNA kept is the CDR3, 33 bases in frame from the first base. Library construction relied on the immunoSEQ multiplex PCR assay. Held by TCRdb, this immuneACCESS table contains in-frame sequences only and omits some clones. Under half of the omission traces to an unresolved V gene where checked; the cause of the rest is unknown. For this sample there are about 380,000 clones; roughly 94% appear just once. The ten largest clones take up approximately 0.02% of the sample.

The source material was thymocytes. This clonotype originated in a human donor. The chain is encoded by TRBV6-1 joined to TRBJ1-2, and TRBD1 may be the D gene, going by 6 matching bases. The DNA sequence reads TGTGCCAGCAGTGACAGGGGCGGCTACACCTTC. Protein translation: CASSDRGGYTF.